This T cell receptor beta chain comes out of a study of cytomegalovirus exposure and HLA in healthy donors. This clone was found once. At one boundary the junction diverges from the germline segment, which might be a read error. Vbeta (60) and Jbeta (13) primers were used in the PCR. Clones were sequenced by immunoSEQ multiplex PCR, and TCRdb holds only the in-frame ones, with some missing. This table holds 75,000 to 90,000 clones, approximately 74% found once. This CDR3 has 12 amino acids. Germline V lookup: CDR1 GTSNPN, CDR2 SVGIG (reference sequence). The specimen sequenced was PBMCs. This receptor was taken from a man aged 25 to 40 in good health and CMV-seropositive. The chain is built from TRBV30 and TRBJ1-5; 7 bases agree with TRBD1. CDR3 nucleotide sequence: TGTGCCTGGGGGACAGCCAATCAGCCCCAGAATTTT. This translates into CAWGTANQPQNF.